The 29 T cell receptor beta chains below were found in one sample sequenced in a study of blood T cell repertoires in COVID-19. Produced via immunoSEQ multiplex PCR; TCRdb's table is partial and in-frame only. The data contain more than 250,000 clones, under 95% of them seen just once; the ten biggest clones take up less than 20%. Sequencing was performed on PBMCs or T cells enriched from blood (not recorded which). The source is a woman younger than 45 who had recovered from COVID-19.

The chain combines TRBV5-1 with TRBJ2-7; TRBD2 is a possible D gene (6 bases). Germline CDR1 and CDR2: SGHRS and YFSETQ. V lost 0 bases, J lost 2 bases, and 9 bases lay in between. CDR3 length: 14 amino acids. The DNA for the CDR3 is TGCGCCAGCAGCTTGGACGGGGGAACCTACGAGCAGTACTTC. Translation gives CASSLDGGTYEQYF.

The chain recombines TRBV5-4 with TRBJ2-7; TRBD1 is a possible D gene (6 bases). V was shortened by 4 bases and J by 6 bases, with 20 bases between the two germline ends. Germline values: CDR1 SGHNT, CDR2 YYREEE (reference sequence). CDR3 length: 15 residues. The CDR3 DNA is TGTGCCAGCAGCCCCCCAGGGGTTGTCGCCGCCGAGCAGTACTTC. Encoded protein: CASSPPGVVAAEQYF.

The genes are TRBV9 and TRBJ2-3; TRBD2 agrees at 11 bases. The CDR3 sequence is 15 residues long. The V gene end was trimmed by 3 bases and the J gene end by 4 bases; junction bases not matched to a gene: 4. From germline, CDR1 is SGDLS and CDR2 YYNGEE. The CDR3 nucleotides are TGTGCCAGCAGCGCCGTAGCGGGGGGGCCAGATACGCAGTATTTT. Amino acids: CASSAVAGGPDTQYF.

The rearrangement uses TRBV4-3 and TRBJ2-7; 9 nucleotides agree with TRBD1. Germline V gene sequence: CDR1 LGHNA, CDR2 YSLEER. V dropped 3 bases and J dropped 3; count of bases not matched to a gene: 6. CDR3 length: 15 amino acids. Here the CDR3 DNA reads TGCGCCAGCAGCCACGGGACAGGGACCTTCTACGAGCAGTACTTC. Translated: CASSHGTGTFYEQYF.

This clone was picked up one time. This chain uses TRBV5-5 with TRBJ1-2; no definite D call. CDR3 length equals 13 residues. Trimming stripped 0 bases from V and 8 bases from J, with 11 bases between. Germline CDR1 is SGHKS and CDR2 is YYEKEE (reference sequence). The CDR3 sequence: CASSLERAYGYTF. CDR3 bases: TGTGCCAGCAGCTTGGAGCGCGCGTACGGCTACACCTTC.

Only one count was recorded for this clone. V is TRBV7-2 and J is TRBJ2-1, with D possibly matching TRBD1 (5 bases). Germline assignment: CDR1 SGHTA and CDR2 FQGNSA. Trimming removed 0 bases at V and 5 bases at J, with 8 bases between. The CDR3 covers 14 residues. This CDR3 reads CASSLARANNEQFF. CDR3 nucleotides: TGTGCCAGCAGCTTAGCCAGGGCTAACAATGAGCAGTTCTTC.

This clone was counted a few times. V is TRBV5-1 and J is TRBJ2-4, with D possibly matching TRBD1 (5 bases). The CDR3 runs to 15 residues. CDR1 is SGHRS and CDR2 is YFSETQ in the germline V gene. Trimming took 0 bases from V and 8 from J, leaving 15 bases between them. This chain's CDR3 is CASSLEGVGWDIQYF. Written as DNA, the CDR3 is TGCGCCAGCAGCTTGGAAGGGGTCGGGTGGGACATTCAGTACTTC.

J is TRBJ1-1 and V is TRBV23-1; TRBD1 agrees at 7 bases. TRBV23-1 has ORF status, its function being uncertain. The V segment lost 8 bases and the J segment 2 bases; nucleotides outside the gene matches: 14. The CDR3 spans 16 residues. The CDR3 sequence is CASGSKPGQRNTEAFF. The CDR3 coding sequence is TGCGCCAGCGGATCAAAACCGGGACAGAGAAACACTGAAGCTTTCTTT.

The chain combines TRBV28 with TRBJ2-2; TRBD2 agrees at 9 bases. The germline gives CDR1 MDHEN, CDR2 SYDVKM. The CDR3 contains 18 residues. V lost 5 bases, J lost 3 bases, and 13 bases stayed unmatched. CDR3: CASSILGGRARDTGELFF. The CDR3 DNA reads TGTGCCAGCAGTATTTTAGGCGGGAGGGCCAGGGACACCGGGGAGCTGTTTTTT.

This chain links TRBV2 with TRBJ1-3; D might be TRBD1 (5 bases). The V and J ends lost 8 bases and 4 bases respectively, with 12 bases between them. This CDR3 is built from 13 residues. Germline V CDR1 and CDR2: SNHLY, FYNNEI. CDR3 nucleotides: TGTGCCAGCGAGGGAGGGGCAGGAAACACCATATATTTT. This translates into CASEGGAGNTIYF.

The V gene is TRBV4-3, the J gene TRBJ2-5; D is perhaps TRBD1 (5 bases). The germline gives CDR1 LGHNA, CDR2 YSLEER. This CDR3 spans 15 amino acids. V was cut by 1 base and J by 5 bases, with 14 bases left in between. This CDR3 is CASSQGHRPTETQYF. The CDR3 DNA reads TGCGCCAGCAGCCAAGGTCACAGGCCGACGGAGACCCAGTACTTC.

This chain uses TRBV28 with TRBJ2-6, with 7 bases identical to TRBD1. The germline gives CDR1 MDHEN, CDR2 SYDVKM. The V segment lost 2 bases and the J segment 2 bases; nucleotides outside the gene matches: 3. The CDR3 is made up of 16 amino acids. CDR3 amino acids: CASSLDRVAGANVLTF. CDR3 nucleotide sequence: TGTGCCAGCAGTTTAGACAGGGTCGCTGGGGCCAACGTCCTGACTTTC.

This clone was counted a single time. The J gene is TRBJ1-1, the V gene TRBV19; TRBD1 matches 8 bases. Germline V gene sequence: CDR1 LNHDA, CDR2 SQIVND (reference sequence). J gave up 9 bases and V 7 bases, and 10 bases lay outside the gene matches. This CDR3 is 13 amino acids long. This chain's CDR3 is CASTIGRQGKAFF. Here the CDR3 DNA reads TGTGCCAGTACCATCGGTAGACAGGGGAAAGCTTTCTTT.

This rearrangement joins TRBV3-1 (or the pseudogene TRBV3-2) to TRBJ1-1; D not resolved. V lost 0 bases to trimming and J lost 2 bases, with 10 bases between them. The CDR3 is 15 residues long. Germline V lookup: CDR1 LGHDT, CDR2 YNNKEL (reference sequence). CDR3 bases: TGTGCCAGCAGCCAAGATCCCGGGGTTAACACTGAAGCTTTCTTT. It is translated as CASSQDPGVNTEAFF.

The chain recombines TRBV29-1 with TRBJ2-7, with D perhaps TRBD2 (5 bases). CDR1 SQVTM and CDR2 ANQGSEA come from the germline V gene. The V end lost 4 bases, the J end lost 4 bases, and 11 bases lay between the germline ends. The CDR3 has 12 amino acids. CDR3 sequence reads: CSVAGDGYEQYF. In DNA, the CDR3 is TGCAGCGTTGCCGGGGATGGTTACGAGCAGTACTTC.

The chain joins TRBV5-4 to TRBJ2-7; possible D gene TRBD1, 6 bases. The CDR3 runs 15 residues. Between the trimmed V and J ends, which lost 0 bases and 2 bases, there was a span of 12 bases. The V gene's germline CDR1 is SGHNT and CDR2 YYREEE (reference sequence). This chain's CDR3 is CASSLVQGYTYEQYF. CDR3 nucleotide sequence: TGTGCCAGCAGCTTGGTCCAGGGGTATACCTACGAGCAGTACTTC. The full variable domain, in which reference TRBV5-4 and TRBJ2-7 provide the parts outside the CDR3, is ETGVTQSPTHLIKTRGQQVTLRCSSQSGHNTVSWYQQALGQGPQFIFQYYREEENGRGNFPPRFSGLQFPNYSSELNVNALELDDSALYLCASSLVQGYTYEQYFGPGTRLTVT.

The chain has TRBV7-2 and TRBJ1-1, with no clear D. Trimming removed 5 bases from V and 1 base from J, with 14 bases in between. Looked up from germline, CDR1 is SGHTA and CDR2 is FQGNSA. CDR3 length: 15 residues. CDR3 DNA sequence: TGTGCCAGCAGCGAAAGAAGGGCGGGGAACACTGAAGCTTTCTTT. This gives the protein CASSERRAGNTEAFF.

A note on this clone: This sample also contains other DNA sequences that code for the same CDR3. V gene TRBV5-1 combines with J gene TRBJ1-2; 7 bases align to TRBD1. Trimming removed 4 bases from V and 2 bases from J; junction bases left unmatched: 2. Germline V gene sequence: CDR1 SGHRS, CDR2 YFSETQ. This CDR3 spans 13 amino acids. The CDR3 DNA reads as TGCGCCAGCAGCCCGACAGGGAACTATGGCTACACCTTC. This translates into CASSPTGNYGYTF.

As concerns this clone: Other DNA sequences from this sample encode an identical CDR3 as well. The chain carries TRBV28 and TRBJ2-7; D is unresolved. Germline V lookup: CDR1 MDHEN, CDR2 SYDVKM. The V gene lost 4 bases and the J gene lost 4 bases, with 5 bases spanning the gap. The length of the CDR3 is 11 residues. The CDR3: CASSSRYEQYF. CDR3 coding DNA: TGTGCCAGCAGTTCGAGATACGAGCAGTACTTC.

The rearrangement joins TRBV3-1 (or the pseudogene TRBV3-2) to TRBJ1-5, with 8 nucleotides matching TRBD1. The J segment lost 5 bases and the V segment lost 2 bases, leaving 2 bases of the junction unmatched. The length of the CDR3 is 14 residues. The V gene's germline CDR1 is LGHDT and CDR2 YNNKEL (reference sequence). CDR3 sequence reads: CASSQTGGDQPQHF. CDR3 nucleotides: TGTGCCAGCAGCCAAACAGGGGGGGATCAGCCCCAGCATTTT.

The chain links TRBV7-3 to TRBJ2-1, with TRBD1 matching 8 bases. Germline CDR1 is SGHTA and CDR2 is FQGTGA. This CDR3 has 14 residues. V trimming: 5 bases; J trimming: 9 bases; junction bases outside the gene matches: 9. The CDR3, as DNA: TGTGCCAGCAGCCTAGGACAGGGCCTCCGTGAGCAGTTCTTC. This codes for CASSLGQGLREQFF.

The chain couples TRBV9 to TRBJ2-3; D is undetermined. Germline CDR1 SGDLS, CDR2 YYNGEE. Trimming removed 4 bases at V and 2 bases at J, with 14 bases between. CDR3 length: 15 amino acids. DNA for the CDR3: TGTGCCAGCAGCCGTTCGACACAAAACACAGATACGCAGTATTTT. It yields the protein CASSRSTQNTDTQYF.

This chain uses TRBV6-2 or TRBV6-3 with TRBJ1-5; D is undetermined. Germline V CDR1 and CDR2: MNHEY, SVGEGT. The V and J ends lost 4 bases and 7 bases respectively, with 8 bases between them. The CDR3 contains 12 residues. The CDR3 loop is CASSSGVQPQHF. The CDR3 bases are TGTGCCAGCAGTTCCGGGGTGCAGCCCCAGCATTTT.

The chain carries TRBV29-1 and TRBJ2-7; possible D gene TRBD1, 6 bases. Trimming removed 2 bases at V and 6 bases at J, with 11 bases between. CDR3 size: 12 residues. CDR1 and CDR2 (germline): SQVTM, ANQGSEA. CDR3 in amino acids: CSVESLGAEQYF. The DNA of the CDR3 is TGCAGCGTTGAAAGTTTGGGGGCCGAGCAGTACTTC.

The sample holds a few counts of this clone. Its ends do not fully match the called genes, so a read error is possible. The CDR3 loop is CASSHQQGMLF. The CDR3 DNA sequence: TGTGCCAGCAGCCACCAACAGGGGATGCTGTTC. V and J are TRBV3-1 (or the pseudogene TRBV3-2) and TRBJ2-7; 7 bases line up with TRBD1. The CDR3 is 11 amino acids. The V gene's germline CDR1 is LGHDT and CDR2 YNNKEL (reference sequence).

This clone appeared once. This chain connects TRBV20-1 to TRBJ2-1, with 9 bases fitting TRBD1. Germline values: CDR1 DFQATT, CDR2 SNEGSKA (reference sequence). The CDR3 has 11 amino acids. CDR3 region: CSEGQGNEQFF. The CDR3 nucleotides read TGCAGCGAGGGACAGGGCAATGAGCAGTTCTTC.

This clone occurred once. The chain carries TRBV5-4 and TRBJ1-2, with unresolved D. This CDR3 contains 11 residues. The V and J ends lost 4 bases and 5 bases respectively, with 6 bases between them. Germline V gene lookup returns CDR1 SGHNT and CDR2 YYREEE (reference sequence). The DNA for the CDR3 is TGTGCCAGCAGCACGGAGTATGGCTACACCTTC. Translating it yields CASSTEYGYTF.

The J gene is TRBJ2-7, the V gene TRBV19, with TRBD2 matching 10 bases. V was clipped by 6 bases and J by 0 bases; unmatched bases: 14. CDR1 is LNHDA and CDR2 is SQIVND in the germline V gene (reference sequence). The CDR3 covers 18 residues. The CDR3: CASSGGIGLAGVSYEQYF. DNA for the CDR3: TGTGCCAGTAGCGGTGGGATCGGTCTAGCGGGAGTCTCCTACGAGCAGTACTTC. Filled out from reference TRBV19 and TRBJ2-7, the complete variable domain reads DGGITQSPKYLFRKEGQNVTLSCEQNLNHDAMYWYRQDPGQGLRLIYYSQIVNDFQKGDIAEGYSVSREKKESFPLTVTSAQKNPTAFYLCASSGGIGLAGVSYEQYFGPGTRLTVT.

This clone appeared a single time. The chain links TRBV5-1 to TRBJ2-6; possible D gene TRBD2, 5 bases. V lost 7 bases and J 0 bases, leaving 11 bases between the germline ends. Germline V CDR1 and CDR2: SGHRS, YFSETQ. The CDR3 sequence is 15 residues long. The CDR3 bases are TGCGCCAGCTCGGACTTATCCTCTGGGGCCAACGTCCTGACTTTC. This codes for CASSDLSSGANVLTF.